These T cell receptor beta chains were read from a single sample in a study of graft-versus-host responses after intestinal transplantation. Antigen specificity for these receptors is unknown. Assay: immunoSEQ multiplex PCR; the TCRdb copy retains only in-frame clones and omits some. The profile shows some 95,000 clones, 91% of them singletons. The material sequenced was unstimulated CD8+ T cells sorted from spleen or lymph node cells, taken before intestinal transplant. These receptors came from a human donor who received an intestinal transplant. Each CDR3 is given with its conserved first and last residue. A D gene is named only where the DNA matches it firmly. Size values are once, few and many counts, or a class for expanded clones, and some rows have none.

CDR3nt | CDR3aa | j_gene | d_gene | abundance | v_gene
TGTGCCAGCAGCTTACTGGGTCGAGGTCCCGCCAGAGATACGCAGTATTTT | CASSLLGRGPARDTQYF | TRBJ2-3 | . | . | TRBV7-6
TGCGCCAGCAGCTTGGAGGGAGCGGGAGGCAAAAATGAGCAGTTCTTC | CASSLEGAGGKNEQFF | TRBJ2-1 | TRBD2 | . | TRBV5-1
TGTGCCAGCAGCGGTTCCGGGACTAGGGGTCGGAGCACCGGGGAGCTGTTTTTT | CASSGSGTRGRSTGELFF | TRBJ2-2 | TRBD2 | . | TRBV11-1
TGTGCCAGCAGCTTTGCGGGACAGCCGGAAAAACTGTTTTTT | CASSFAGQPEKLFF | TRBJ1-4 | TRBD1 | few | TRBV5-6
TGTGCCTGGAGCGGAGGGGAGGGCTACGAGCAGTACTTC | CAWSGGEGYEQYF | TRBJ2-7 | TRBD2 | . | TRBV30
TGTGCCAGCAGCTCCGGGGGGCAAGAGACCCAGTACTTC | CASSSGGQETQYF | TRBJ2-5 | TRBD2 | . | TRBV13
TGTGCCAGCAGGACCTCCGGGACAGGATACAATGAGCAGTTCTTC | CASRTSGTGYNEQFF | TRBJ2-1 | TRBD1 | . | TRBV7-9
TGTGCCAGCAGCCAGTATAGCAATCAGCCCCAGCATTTT | CASSQYSNQPQHF | TRBJ1-5 | . | . | TRBV7-9
TGTGCCAGCAGCCCAGACCGACTAGCGCCCTACACAGATACGCAGTATTTT | CASSPDRLAPYTDTQYF | TRBJ2-3 | TRBD2 | . | TRBV7-8
TGTGCCAGCAGCTCCTACAGGGATAGCAATCAGCCCCAGCATTTT | CASSSYRDSNQPQHF | TRBJ1-5 | . | . | TRBV7-9
TGTGCCTGGGATTCGACAGGGGGAAATTCACCCCTCCACTTT | CAWDSTGGNSPLHF | TRBJ1-6 | TRBD1 | . | TRBV30
TGTGCCAGTAGTATTCACCTACAGGGCGTATACCCCCTTAACCAGCCCCAGCATTTT | CASSIHLQGVYPLNQPQHF | TRBJ1-5 | . | . | TRBV19
TGTGCCAGCAGTGAAGCGCACATGAACACTGAAGCTTTCTTT | CASSEAHMNTEAFF | TRBJ1-1 | . | . | TRBV6-1
TGTGCCAGCAGTAACAGGTTGAACACTGAAGCTTTCTTT | CASSNRLNTEAFF | TRBJ1-1 | . | . | TRBV27
TGTGCCAGCAGCTCCCTTCTCAGCTCTGGAAACACCATATATTTT | CASSSLLSSGNTIYF | TRBJ1-3 | . | once | TRBV7-9
TGCGCCAGCAGCTTGACAGGGGAGAATGAGCAGTTCTTC | CASSLTGENEQFF | TRBJ2-1 | TRBD1 | . | TRBV5-1
TGCGCCAGCAGCCAAGATTTTGGCGGGAGGTACAATGAGCAGTTCTTC | CASSQDFGGRYNEQFF | TRBJ2-1 | TRBD2 | . | TRBV4-1
TGTGCCAGCAGCTTAGGCCAGGGGTCCTACAATGAGCAGTTCTTC | CASSLGQGSYNEQFF | TRBJ2-1 | . | few | TRBV7-3
TGTGCCAGCAGCTTAGACTATACGGGAGACGAGCAGTACTTC | CASSLDYTGDEQYF | TRBJ2-7 | . | . | TRBV7-8
TGTGCCTGGAGTCCCGCCCCACAGGATACCCCGACACCTTGGGAGCAGTACTTC | CAWSPAPQDTPTPWEQYF | TRBJ2-7 | . | . | TRBV30
TGTGCCAGCAGCCCCGACCTGGGAGGCTATGGCTACACCTTC | CASSPDLGGYGYTF | TRBJ1-2 | . | . | TRBV6-5
TGTGCCAGCAGTTCCCTGGACAGGGTGAGGGAGCTGTTTTTT | CASSSLDRVRELFF | TRBJ2-2 | TRBD1 | . | TRBV27
TGTGCCAGTGACAGGTTGGACCTCTATGGCTACACCTTC | CASDRLDLYGYTF | TRBJ1-2 | . | . | TRBV2
TGTGCCAGCAGCTTAGCGCCGGCAGGTTCCCTCTACGAGCAGTACTTC | CASSLAPAGSLYEQYF | TRBJ2-7 | . | . | TRBV7-9